One sample yielded the 27 T cell receptor beta chains listed below, sequenced in a study of T cell responses to AZD1222 COVID-19 vaccine. TCRdb's table, derived via immunoSEQ multiplex PCR, lists solely in-frame clones and lacks some. The profile shows over 100,000 clones, 87% of them singletons. The specimen comprised peripheral blood, sampled on day 0 of AZD1222 vaccination. Receptor source: an adult in good health.

V gene TRBV2 combines with J gene TRBJ1-5; 9 bases match TRBD1. The CDR3 length is 14 residues. CDR1 and CDR2 from the germline V gene are SNHLY and FYNNEI. Unmatched junction bases numbered 5, after V lost 5 bases and J lost 6 bases. CDR3 DNA sequence: TGTGCCAGCAGTTCAGGGACAGGGCGTCAGCCCCAGCATTTT. This gives the protein CASSSGTGRQPQHF.

V usage is TRBV5-1 and J usage is TRBJ1-1; D is perhaps TRBD1 (5 bases). Germline V CDR1 and CDR2: SGHRS, YFSETQ. This CDR3 is 13 amino acids long. V lost 1 base to trimming and J lost 8 bases, with 12 bases between them. The CDR3 loop reads CASSLTETAEAFF. CDR3 coding DNA: TGCGCCAGCAGCTTGACAGAGACAGCAGAAGCTTTCTTT.

CDR3 nucleotide sequence: TGCGCCAGCAGCCAAGATCGAGCGGGGGGACGCACAGATACGCAGTATTTT. Translating gives CASSQDRAGGRTDTQYF. The chain uses TRBV4-3 and TRBJ2-3, with 9 bases lining up with TRBD2. There are 17 residues in the CDR3. V shed 0 bases, J shed 1 base, and the junction held 5 bases outside the gene matches. Germline V gene data show CDR1 as LGHNA and CDR2 as YSLEER.

This clone was counted a single time. The genes are TRBV30 and TRBJ1-6; D remains ambiguous. This CDR3 is built from 13 residues. Germline loops: CDR1 GTSNPN, CDR2 SVGIG (reference sequence). V was shortened by 4 bases and J by 7 bases, with 11 bases between the two germline ends. The DNA for the CDR3 is TGTGCCTGGAACAGAGAACCCAATTCACCCCTCCACTTT. Its protein is CAWNREPNSPLHF.

This clone was recorded a few times. The J gene is TRBJ2-3, the V gene TRBV9, with 8 nucleotides matching TRBD1. The germline CDR1 and CDR2 sequences are SGDLS and YYNGEE. This CDR3 has 15 amino acids. Trimming at V came to 5 bases and at J to 2 bases, leaving 7 bases not matched to a gene. CDR3 loop: CASSRTGGHTDTQYF. Here the CDR3 DNA reads TGTGCCAGCAGTAGAACAGGGGGGCACACAGATACGCAGTATTTT.

This clone appeared a single time. This chain joins TRBV19 and TRBJ2-7; TRBD2 matches 9 bases. V lost 7 bases to trimming and J lost 11 bases; unmatched junction nucleotides: 15. Germline V CDR1 and CDR2: LNHDA, SQIVND (reference sequence). CDR3 length: 14 amino acids. CDR3: CASKLSSAGGMEYF. CDR3 in DNA: TGTGCCAGTAAATTGTCCTCCGCGGGAGGGATGGAGTACTTC.

This clone was found once. This rearrangement joins TRBV6-2 or TRBV6-3 to TRBJ1-5; 8 nucleotides line up with TRBD1. Germline CDR1 and CDR2: MNHEY and SVGEGT. Trimming cost V 0 bases and J 1 base; bases outside gene matches: 8. The CDR3 extends over 18 amino acids. CDR3: CASSYSAGGPESNQPQHF. The CDR3, as DNA: TGTGCCAGCAGTTACTCGGCAGGGGGCCCGGAGAGCAATCAGCCCCAGCATTTT.

This clone was counted a few times. This chain joins TRBV24-1 and TRBJ2-2; D is uncertain. Trimming removed 3 bases at V and 3 bases at J, with 16 bases between. Germline V CDR1 and CDR2: KGHDR, SFDVKD. CDR3 length: 17 residues. In nucleotides, the CDR3 is TGTGCCACCAGTGATCCGGACCTGCGCGGATACACCGGGGAGCTGTTTTTT. Protein: CATSDPDLRGYTGELFF.

The chain links TRBV30 to TRBJ2-3; 9 positions agree with TRBD2. J lost 4 bases, V lost 3 bases, and 14 bases had no gene match. Germline loops: CDR1 GTSNPN, CDR2 SVGIG (reference sequence). The length of the CDR3 is 17 residues. CDR3 nucleotides: TGTGCCTGGAGCTCAAAACGTCGCGGGAGGGCCTCAGATACGCAGTATTTT. This sequence encodes CAWSSKRRGRASDTQYF.

The chain is built from TRBV3-1 (or the pseudogene TRBV3-2) and TRBJ1-1, with D tentatively TRBD1 (5 bases). This CDR3 has 20 residues. The germline V gene has CDR1 LGHDT and CDR2 YNNKEL (reference sequence). With 7 bases removed from V and 2 bases from J, the gap between germline ends came to 32 bases. CDR3 sequence (DNA): TGTGCCAGCACCTCCGGGACGCTGAATGGGAGACCCATACCTAACACTGAAGCTTTCTTT. It yields the protein CASTSGTLNGRPIPNTEAFF.

The chain links TRBV3-1 (or the pseudogene TRBV3-2) to TRBJ2-7; no definite D call. Between the trimmed V and J ends, which lost 4 bases and 1 base, there was a span of 8 bases. The CDR3 contains 13 residues. Looked up from germline, CDR1 is LGHDT and CDR2 is YNNKEL (reference sequence). The CDR3: CASSPGPSYEQYF. CDR3 nucleotides: TGTGCCAGCAGCCCCGGGCCTTCCTACGAGCAGTACTTC.

The genes are TRBV11-3 and TRBJ2-1, with D maybe TRBD1 (5 bases). Germline V gene data show CDR1 as SGHNT and CDR2 as YENEEA. The V end lost 3 bases, the J end lost 8 bases, and 8 bases lay between the germline ends. The CDR3 extends over 12 amino acids. In DNA form, the CDR3 reads TGTGCCAGCAGCTTCAGGGTCCATGAGCAGTTCTTC. It specifies CASSFRVHEQFF.

In its sample, this clone was seen once. The chain links TRBV24-1 to TRBJ2-5; D is uncertain. From germline, CDR1 is KGHDR and CDR2 SFDVKD. V was clipped by 9 bases and J by 9 bases, with 13 bases between them. This CDR3 has 11 residues. This CDR3 is CATSVGGAQYF. The CDR3 region has the DNA TGTGCCACCTCCGTCGGTGGGGCCCAGTACTTC.

V is TRBV5-5 and J is TRBJ2-5; TRBD2 aligns across 13 bases. Per the germline V gene, CDR1 is SGHKS and CDR2 is YYEKEE (reference sequence). V was pared by 4 bases and J by 1 base, with 4 bases of the junction left unmatched. This CDR3 contains 16 residues. CDR3 protein: CASSKGTSGVQETQYF. The CDR3 nucleotides read TGTGCCAGCAGCAAAGGGACTAGCGGGGTCCAAGAGACCCAGTACTTC. The entire variable domain, with the rest obtained from reference TRBV5-5 and TRBJ2-5, is as follows: DAGVTQSPTHLIKTRGQQVTLRCSPISGHKSVSWYQQVLGQGPQFIFQYYEKEERGRGNFPDRFSARQFPNYSSELNVNALLLGDSALYLCASSKGTSGVQETQYFGPGTRLLVL.

This sequence joins TRBV10-1 and TRBJ1-1; D not resolved. CDR1 and CDR2 from the germline V gene are WNHNN and SYGVQD (reference sequence). The CDR3 totals 13 residues. V lost 6 bases and J 5 bases, leaving 13 bases between the germline ends. The chain's CDR3 is CASRTTPGTEAFF. CDR3 sequence (DNA): TGCGCCAGCAGGACGACCCCTGGGACTGAAGCTTTCTTT.

The chain uses TRBV7-2 and TRBJ2-7, with 10 bases that match TRBD1. V was pared by 3 bases and J by 5 bases, with 4 bases of the junction left unmatched. This CDR3 spans 14 amino acids. From germline, CDR1 is SGHTA and CDR2 FQGNSA. The DNA for the CDR3 is TGTGCCAGCAGCTTGGGACAGGGGAACCACGAGCAGTACTTC. Translating gives CASSLGQGNHEQYF.

This clone is categorized as medium-sized (0.01 to 0.1%). V gene TRBV21-1 combines with J gene TRBJ1-6. TRBV21-1 is recorded as a pseudogene. The length of the CDR3 is 15 residues. CDR3 DNA sequence: TGTGCCAGCAGCAAAAGCGAGAGGCAGAATTCACCCCTCCACTTT. As protein: CASSKSERQNSPLHF.

The chain is built from TRBV30 and TRBJ2-3; 8 bases line up with TRBD2. This CDR3 comprises 15 residues. The ends lost 3 bases at V and 3 bases at J; junction bases unmatched: 8. The germline CDR1 and CDR2 sequences are GTSNPN and SVGIG (reference sequence). CDR3 DNA sequence: TGTGCCTGGAGATTCGCGGGGGGCATGACAGATACGCAGTATTTT. Amino acid sequence: CAWRFAGGMTDTQYF.

This chain joins TRBV6-6 and TRBJ1-1; D unclear. The V and J ends lost 9 bases and 0 bases respectively, with 14 bases between them. Germline CDR1 reads MNHNY; CDR2 reads SVGAGI (reference sequence). The CDR3 has 14 amino acids. The CDR3 DNA reads TGTGCCAGTATCTGGGGAGTCATGAACACTGAAGCTTTCTTT. This gives the protein CASIWGVMNTEAFF.

The CDR3 bases are TGCGCCAGCAGCACCCAGGGGGCCAAGAATGAAAAACTGTTTTTT. Encoded protein: CASSTQGAKNEKLFF. The chain is built from TRBV5-1 and TRBJ1-4; 8 bases map to TRBD1. Per the germline V gene, CDR1 is SGHRS and CDR2 is YFSETQ. The CDR3 loop spans 15 amino acids. J lost 5 bases, V lost 4 bases, and 7 bases had no gene match.

CDR3 protein: CASSPPSQRTDTQYF. In DNA form, the CDR3 reads TGTGCCAGCTCACCACCGAGCCAACGCACAGATACGCAGTATTTT. The chain uses TRBV18 and TRBJ2-3; D is undetermined. Germline V lookup: CDR1 KGHSH, CDR2 LQKENI. CDR3 length equals 15 residues. Trimming removed 0 bases at V and 1 base at J, with 8 bases between.

This chain uses TRBV9 with TRBJ1-6; TRBD1 matches at 7 bases. CDR1 is SGDLS, CDR2 YYNGEE, per germline. The length of the CDR3 is 16 residues. V lost 4 bases, J lost 10 bases, and 14 bases stayed unmatched. CDR3 region: CASSHGTVPTRSPLHF. The CDR3, as DNA: TGTGCCAGCAGCCACGGGACAGTCCCCACGAGATCACCCCTCCACTTT.

For the CDR3, the DNA is TGTGCCAGCAGCTCGGGACAGGGTGTCTACGAGCAGTACTTC. It translates to CASSSGQGVYEQYF. V gene TRBV13 combines with J gene TRBJ2-7; 9 bases match TRBD1. The germline gives CDR1 PRHDT, CDR2 FYEKMQ (reference sequence). The junction had 4 bases not matched to a gene; V was cut back by 4 bases and J by 3 bases. The CDR3 length is 14 residues.

The chain couples TRBV28 to TRBJ2-3; no firm D call. Germline V CDR1 and CDR2: MDHEN, SYDVKM. There are 12 residues in the CDR3. The germline V and J ends were trimmed by 0 bases and 3 bases, with 1 base remaining between them. The CDR3 sequence is CASSLWTDTQYF. DNA for the CDR3: TGTGCCAGCAGTTTATGGACAGATACGCAGTATTTT.

The chain carries TRBV5-4 and TRBJ2-7; 7 bases match TRBD2. Germline CDR1 is SGHNT and CDR2 is YYREEE (reference sequence). V dropped 1 base and J dropped 3; count of bases not matched to a gene: 1. The CDR3 covers 13 residues. CDR3 protein: CASSLWTSYEQYF. CDR3 DNA sequence: TGTGCCAGCAGCTTGTGGACTAGCTACGAGCAGTACTTC.

The J gene is TRBJ1-5, the V gene TRBV18, with D perhaps matching TRBD1 (6 bases). This CDR3 contains 14 residues. Trimming stripped 3 bases from V and 4 bases from J, with 10 bases between. Germline V gene lookup returns CDR1 KGHSH and CDR2 LQKENI. CDR3 sequence: CASSPDSGNQPQHF. CDR3 coding DNA: TGTGCCAGCTCACCGGACAGTGGAAATCAGCCCCAGCATTTT.

V usage is TRBV3-1 (or the pseudogene TRBV3-2) and J usage is TRBJ2-7; TRBD2 matches at 11 bases. V was clipped by 1 base and J by 5 bases; unmatched bases: 10. The germline V gene encodes CDR1 LGHDT and CDR2 YNNKEL (reference sequence). The CDR3 consists of 17 residues. The CDR3 DNA is TGTGCCAGCAGCCAAGCCACCGGGACTAGCGGATGGCACGAGCAGTACTTC. It codes for CASSQATGTSGWHEQYF.